Below, 21 T cell receptor beta chains from the same sample are listed, as sequenced in a study of blood T cell repertoires in COVID-19. This table comes from immunoSEQ multiplex PCR, and its TCRdb copy is limited to in-frame clones, with some not included. The table lists 160,000 or so clones, about four fifths of them singletons. The sequenced material came from peripheral blood. Receptors were obtained from a man in his 60s with active or convalescent COVID-19.

The chain uses TRBV18 and TRBJ2-1; 13 bases are shared with TRBD2. The length of the CDR3 is 17 residues. Per the germline V gene, CDR1 is KGHSH and CDR2 is LQKENI. The V segment lost 3 bases and the J segment 9 bases; nucleotides outside the gene matches: 11. Here the CDR3 DNA reads TGTGCCAGCTCACCGATAGAGGGACTAGCGGGGCATGGTGAGCAGTTCTTC. Amino acid sequence: CASSPIEGLAGHGEQFF.

This clone turned up a few times. The chain carries TRBV19 and TRBJ1-1, with 7 bases aligning to TRBD1. After removal of 4 bases from V and 6 bases from J, the junction contained 8 bases not matched to a gene. Germline CDR1 LNHDA, CDR2 SQIVND (reference sequence). The CDR3 extends over 14 amino acids. The CDR3 DNA follows: TGTGCCAGTAGTAGTGGAGACAGGGTCTCTGAAGCTTTCTTT. Translated: CASSSGDRVSEAFF.

A few counts support this clone. The V call is TRBV29-1, the J call TRBJ2-6; no clear D. The germline V gene has CDR1 SQVTM and CDR2 ANQGSEA. V shed 1 base and J shed 0 bases, with 10 bases lying between them. This CDR3 spans 16 amino acids. The DNA of the CDR3 is TGCAGCGTTGAAGTCCGACAAACCTCTGGGGCCAACGTCCTGACTTTC. Residues: CSVEVRQTSGANVLTF.

The chain is built from TRBV25-1 and TRBJ1-1; tentatively, D is TRBD1 (5 bases). The length of the CDR3 is 12 residues. CDR1 and CDR2 from the germline V gene are MGHDK and SYGVNS. V dropped 1 base and J dropped 9 bases, with 9 bases sitting between them. CDR3 in amino acids: CASSELGTKAFF. The CDR3 coding sequence is TGTGCCAGCAGTGAATTAGGGACTAAAGCTTTCTTT. The variable domain in full, completed from reference TRBV25-1 and TRBJ1-1, reads EADIYQTPRYLVIGTGKKITLECSQTMGHDKMYWYQQDPGMELHLIHYSYGVNSTEKGDLSSESTVSRIRTEHFPLTLESARPSHTSQYLCASSELGTKAFFGQGTRLTVV.

Only a few counts were recorded for this clone. CDR3 sequence (DNA): TGTGCCAGCGCCCAAGGGGGAAGTGGTGGCTACACCTTC. This translates into CASAQGGSGGYTF. This chain uses TRBV2 with TRBJ1-2; possible D gene TRBD1, 6 bases. This CDR3 contains 13 residues. Trimming stripped 8 bases from V and 7 bases from J, with 17 bases between. CDR1 SNHLY and CDR2 FYNNEI come from the germline V gene.

The V call is TRBV27, the J call TRBJ2-3; 7 bases fit TRBD2. The J segment lost 0 bases and the V segment lost 3 bases, leaving 6 bases of the junction unmatched. The germline CDR1 and CDR2 sequences are MNHEY and SMNVEV (reference sequence). The length of the CDR3 is 16 residues. CDR3: CASSFRGLPSTDTQYF. The CDR3 DNA follows: TGTGCCAGCAGTTTTCGGGGACTACCTAGCACAGATACGCAGTATTTT.

In this sample, this clone turned up once. The V call is TRBV5-1, the J call TRBJ2-5, with D maybe TRBD1 (6 bases). Germline CDR1 and CDR2: SGHRS and YFSETQ. The CDR3 is made up of 12 amino acids. Written as DNA, the CDR3 is TGCGCTGGACAGCGAAAGAAAGAGACCCAGTACTTC. Amino acid sequence: CAGQRKKETQYF.

The genes are TRBV10-1 and TRBJ2-5; D might be TRBD2 (7 bases). Germline V gene sequence: CDR1 WNHNN, CDR2 SYGVQD (reference sequence). V lost 4 bases to trimming and J lost 8 bases, with 14 bases between them. The CDR3 totals 13 residues. CDR3 residues: CASSGPGGLTQYF. The CDR3 coding sequence is TGCGCCAGCAGTGGCCCGGGGGGCCTAACCCAGTACTTC.

The CDR3 sequence: CASSLEGAYNSPLHF. The CDR3 DNA follows: TGCGCCAGCAGCTTGGAGGGGGCCTATAATTCACCCCTCCACTTT. V usage is TRBV5-1 and J usage is TRBJ1-6; maybe TRBD1 (6 bases). Germline CDR1 SGHRS, CDR2 YFSETQ. The V gene lost 0 bases and the J gene lost 2 bases, with 6 bases spanning the gap. The CDR3 is 15 amino acids. The variable domain in full, completed from reference TRBV5-1 and TRBJ1-6, reads KAGVTQTPRYLIKTRGQQVTLSCSPISGHRSVSWYQQTPGQGLQFLFEYFSETQRNKGNFPGRFSGRQFSNSRSEMNVSTLELGDSALYLCASSLEGAYNSPLHFGNGTRLTVT.

The chain employs TRBV5-5 and TRBJ2-7, with 11 bases fitting TRBD1. The CDR3 contains 14 residues. Germline V gene sequence: CDR1 SGHKS, CDR2 YYEKEE (reference sequence). V lost 2 bases, J lost 5 bases, and 3 bases stayed unmatched. CDR3 bases: TGTGCCAGCAGCTTCGGGACAGGGGGTAACGAGCAGTACTTC. Translated: CASSFGTGGNEQYF. The variable domain in full, with the rest retrieved from reference TRBV5-5 and TRBJ2-7, is DAGVTQSPTHLIKTRGQQVTLRCSPISGHKSVSWYQQVLGQGPQFIFQYYEKEERGRGNFPDRFSARQFPNYSSELNVNALLLGDSALYLCASSFGTGGNEQYFGPGTRLTVT.

A few counts support this clone. The chain combines TRBV2 with TRBJ1-1; 11 bases are shared with TRBD1. J was trimmed by 8 bases and V by 6 bases; bases with no gene match: 8. The CDR3 contains 14 residues. Germline V gives CDR1 SNHLY, CDR2 FYNNEI. CDR3: CASSHRDRGTEAFF. The CDR3 nucleotides read TGTGCCAGCAGCCACCGGGACAGGGGGACCGAAGCTTTCTTT.

The chain combines TRBV2 with TRBJ2-7; 7 bases align to TRBD2. Germline CDR1 is SNHLY and CDR2 is FYNNEI. There are 16 residues in the CDR3. V trimming: 5 bases; J trimming: 4 bases; junction bases outside the gene matches: 14. The CDR3 reads CASSHERGRDGYEQYF. DNA for the CDR3: TGTGCCAGCAGTCATGAGCGCGGGAGAGATGGGTACGAGCAGTACTTC. Supplemented by reference TRBV2 and TRBJ2-7, the full variable domain reads EPEVTQTPSHQVTQMGQEVILRCVPISNHLYFYWYRQILGQKVEFLVSFYNNEISEKSEIFDDQFSVERPDGSNFTLKIRSTKLEDSAMYFCASSHERGRDGYEQYFGPGTRLTVT.

The J gene is TRBJ2-3, the V gene TRBV19; 10 bases are a match to TRBD2. Germline V gene data show CDR1 as LNHDA and CDR2 as SQIVND (reference sequence). The CDR3 runs 16 residues. With 6 bases clipped from V and 2 bases from J, the junction kept 8 bases outside the gene matches. The CDR3 nucleotides read TGTGCCAGTAGCGCCCTTCTAGCGGGGGTCACAGATACGCAGTATTTT. Its protein product is CASSALLAGVTDTQYF.

This rearrangement joins TRBV19 to TRBJ2-3; TRBD2 is a possible D gene (6 bases). Trimming cost V 2 bases and J 1 base, with 10 bases left between them. CDR1 and CDR2 from the germline V gene are LNHDA and SQIVND (reference sequence). This CDR3 is built from 15 residues. The CDR3 nucleotides are TGTGCCAGTAGTATACGGGGGTATGGCACAGATACGCAGTATTTT. Amino acid sequence: CASSIRGYGTDTQYF.

The chain links TRBV7-2 to TRBJ2-2; the match to TRBD1 covers 7 bases. Germline CDR1 SGHTA, CDR2 FQGNSA. This CDR3 is 16 amino acids long. The V and J ends lost 3 bases and 1 base, in that order; junction bases with no gene match: 5. CDR3 in DNA: TGTGCCAGCAGCTTGACAGGGACCATGAACACCGGGGAGCTGTTTTTT. Its protein product is CASSLTGTMNTGELFF.

This clone was observed a single time. The chain has TRBV9 and TRBJ2-3, with 15 bases matching TRBD2. The CDR3 extends over 16 amino acids. In germline, CDR1 is SGDLS, CDR2 YYNGEE. V gave up 6 bases and J gave up 3 bases; unmatched junction bases: 5. DNA of the CDR3: TGTGCCAGCACCCGTGGACTAGCGGGAGGGACAGATACGCAGTATTTT. It is translated as CASTRGLAGGTDTQYF. The whole variable domain, remainder taken from reference TRBV9 and TRBJ2-3, is DSGVTQTPKHLITATGQRVTLRCSPRSGDLSVYWYQQSLDQGLQFLIQYYNGEERAKGNILERFSAQQFPDLHSELNLSSLELGDSALYFCASTRGLAGGTDTQYFGPGTRLTVL.

This CDR3 is CASSVEAGSDYGYTF. CDR3 nucleotides: TGTGCCAGCAGCGTAGAGGCAGGGTCGGACTATGGCTACACCTTC. The genes are TRBV9 and TRBJ1-2, with D possibly being TRBD1 (5 bases). The CDR3 sequence is 15 residues long. V was cut by 0 bases and J by 3 bases, with 12 bases left in between. Germline values: CDR1 SGDLS, CDR2 YYNGEE.

V gene TRBV6-1 combines with J gene TRBJ1-2, with D perhaps matching TRBD1 (5 bases). V gave up 2 bases and J gave up 2 bases, with 18 bases separating them. The germline CDR1 and CDR2 sequences are MNHNS and SASEGT. The CDR3 has 17 amino acids. The CDR3 sequence: CASSEQLMLGRNYGYTF. DNA for the CDR3: TGTGCCAGCAGTGAACAGCTAATGTTGGGGCGGAACTATGGCTACACCTTC.

This clone was found a few times. This chain uses TRBV7-9 with TRBJ1-3, with D possibly being TRBD1 (5 bases). CDR3 size: 15 residues. Germline V gives CDR1 SEHNR, CDR2 FQNEAQ (reference sequence). V lost 5 bases to trimming and J lost 4 bases, with 15 bases between them. The CDR3 sequence is CASSPRGRGGNTIYF. CDR3 in DNA: TGTGCCAGCAGCCCCCGTGGGAGGGGCGGAAACACCATATATTTT.

This sequence joins TRBV5-1 and TRBJ2-7; a weak D match, TRBD1 (6 bases). Germline CDR1 reads SGHRS; CDR2 reads YFSETQ. The CDR3 extends over 16 amino acids. V was shortened by 5 bases and J by 1 base, with 19 bases between the two germline ends. The CDR3 DNA sequence: TGCGCCAGCAGGGATGATGACAGGAGCCCTTCCTACGAGCAGTACTTC. This gives the protein CASRDDDRSPSYEQYF.

The chain uses TRBV9 and TRBJ2-1; D call uncertain. The CDR3 sequence is 11 residues long. CDR1 is SGDLS and CDR2 is YYNGEE in the germline V gene. The ends were cut back, 0 bases at V and 8 bases at J, with 3 bases in the middle. The CDR3 spells CASSVGHEQFF. CDR3 nucleotide sequence: TGTGCCAGCAGCGTAGGGCATGAGCAGTTCTTC.